This is a list of T cell receptor beta chains from one sample in a study of identical twins. TCRdb redid the calling of the 5' RACE reads with MiXCR, one entry per CDR3 protein. Among some 1,600,000 distinct CDR3 sequences, 32% were seen once, and the ten largest hold 0.25% to 0.3%. The sequenced material came from cord blood. The receptor source for this set is a newborn girl in good health. CDR3s include the opening cysteine and the closing phenylalanine or tryptophan. Fields, in order: clone size, V gene, D gene, J gene, CDR3 protein, CDR3 DNA. D genes are given only for firm matches. Some rows have no size entry. The others give once, few or many, or a class for an expanded clone.

clone_size: NA; v_call: TRBV20-1; d_call: NA; j_call: TRBJ1-5; cdr3_aa: CSAREGGNRNQPQHF; cdr3_nt: TGCAGTGCTAGAGAGGGTGGAAACCGAAATCAGCCCCAGCATTTT
clone_size: NA; v_call: TRBV5-1; d_call: NA; j_call: TRBJ2-5; cdr3_aa: CASSDRAYQETQDF; cdr3_nt: TGCGCCAGCAGCGATCGGGCGTACCAAGAGACCCAGGACTTC
clone_size: NA; v_call: TRBV15; d_call: TRBD1; j_call: TRBJ2-6; cdr3_aa: CATSRDPTGSSGANVLTF; cdr3_nt: TGTGCCACCAGCAGAGATCCGACAGGGAGCTCTGGGGCCAACGTCCTGACTTTC
clone_size: once; v_call: TRBV28; d_call: TRBD2; j_call: TRBJ2-7; cdr3_aa: CASSLPTSGHAYEQYF; cdr3_nt: TGTGCCAGCAGTTTGCCCACTAGCGGGCATGCCTACGAGCAGTACTTC
clone_size: few; v_call: TRBV24-1; d_call: NA; j_call: TRBJ2-3; cdr3_aa: CATSDRSRTDTQYF; cdr3_nt: TGTGCCACCAGTGACCGGTCCCGCACAGATACGCAGTATTTT
clone_size: NA; v_call: TRBV9; d_call: TRBD1; j_call: TRBJ2-1; cdr3_aa: CASSVGDSSNEQFF; cdr3_nt: TGTGCCAGCAGCGTGGGGGACAGCAGCAACGAGCAGTTCTTC
clone_size: few; v_call: TRBV2; d_call: NA; j_call: TRBJ2-7; cdr3_aa: CASNPPGFLPYEQYF; cdr3_nt: TGTGCCAGCAACCCCCCGGGCTTTCTACCCTACGAGCAGTACTTC
clone_size: NA; v_call: TRBV6-1; d_call: NA; j_call: TRBJ1-1; cdr3_aa: CASRPATGMNTEAFF; cdr3_nt: TGTGCCAGCAGGCCCGCGACAGGCATGAACACTGAAGCTTTCTTT
clone_size: NA; v_call: TRBV6-5; d_call: NA; j_call: TRBJ2-7; cdr3_aa: CASRAVRAPTYEQYF; cdr3_nt: TGTGCCAGCAGGGCTGTTAGGGCACCCACCTACGAGCAGTACTTC
clone_size: NA; v_call: TRBV7-7; d_call: NA; j_call: TRBJ2-7; cdr3_aa: CASSPDLSSYNEQYF; cdr3_nt: TGTGCTAGCAGCCCGGACCTCAGCTCCTACAATGAGCAGTACTTC
clone_size: NA; v_call: TRBV10-3; d_call: TRBD2; j_call: TRBJ2-5; cdr3_aa: CAISPTSGRALGNEQYF; cdr3_nt: TGTGCCATCAGCCCGACTAGCGGGAGGGCACTAGGTAATGAGCAGTACTTC
clone_size: few; v_call: TRBV15; d_call: TRBD2; j_call: TRBJ2-5; cdr3_aa: CATSIGGEETQYF; cdr3_nt: TGTGCCACCAGCATTGGGGGGGAAGAGACCCAGTACTTC
clone_size: NA; v_call: TRBV10-2; d_call: NA; j_call: TRBJ2-1; cdr3_aa: CASSESSNEQFF; cdr3_nt: TGCGCCAGCAGTGAGTCTAGCAATGAGCAGTTCTTC
clone_size: few; v_call: TRBV7-2; d_call: TRBD2; j_call: TRBJ2-3; cdr3_aa: CASSLALAVSTDTQYF; cdr3_nt: TGTGCCAGCAGCTTAGCGCTAGCGGTTAGCACAGATACGCAGTATTTT
clone_size: few; v_call: TRBV4-1; d_call: TRBD1; j_call: TRBJ2-7; cdr3_aa: CASSQQDDRDYEQYF; cdr3_nt: TGCGCCAGCAGCCAGCAGGATGACAGGGACTACGAGCAGTACTTC
clone_size: many; v_call: TRBV5-1; d_call: NA; j_call: TRBJ2-5; cdr3_aa: CASSLAVGEQYF; cdr3_nt: TGCGCCAGCAGCTTGGCCGTAGGGGAGCAGTACTTC
clone_size: NA; v_call: TRBV7-9; d_call: TRBD1; j_call: TRBJ1-2; cdr3_aa: CASILEGAGYTF; cdr3_nt: TGTGCCAGCATCTTGGAGGGGGCGGGCTACACCTTC
clone_size: few; v_call: TRBV12-3/TRBV12-4; d_call: NA; j_call: TRBJ2-1; cdr3_aa: CASSITGLEQFF; cdr3_nt: TGTGCCAGCAGCATAACGGGTCTTGAGCAGTTCTTC
clone_size: few; v_call: TRBV21-1; d_call: NA; j_call: TRBJ2-3; cdr3_aa: CASSKPLGLAGQRTDTQYF; cdr3_nt: TGTGCCAGCAGCAAACCCTTGGGACTAGCGGGCCAACGCACAGATACGCAGTATTTT
clone_size: few; v_call: TRBV11-2; d_call: NA; j_call: TRBJ2-5; cdr3_aa: CASSLRDAEETQYF; cdr3_nt: TGTGCCAGCAGCTTGAGGGACGCGGAAGAGACCCAGTACTTC
clone_size: NA; v_call: TRBV6-4; d_call: TRBD2; j_call: TRBJ2-7; cdr3_aa: CASSVAPLGLAGDEQYF; cdr3_nt: TGTGCCAGCAGTGTCGCCCCCCTGGGACTAGCGGGAGATGAGCAGTACTTC
clone_size: NA; v_call: TRBV20-1; d_call: NA; j_call: TRBJ2-3; cdr3_aa: CSAPLRAGADTQYF; cdr3_nt: TGCAGTGCCCCGCTAAGAGCGGGCGCAGATACGCAGTATTTT
clone_size: NA; v_call: TRBV28; d_call: NA; j_call: TRBJ2-4; cdr3_aa: CASSLFRGVRGARKNIQYF; cdr3_nt: TGTGCCAGCAGTTTATTTAGGGGCGTGAGAGGGGCCCGCAAAAACATTCAGTACTTC
clone_size: many; v_call: TRBV10-3; d_call: TRBD1; j_call: TRBJ2-5; cdr3_aa: CAIRSGQVQETQYF; cdr3_nt: TGTGCCATCAGATCGGGACAGGTCCAAGAGACCCAGTACTTC
clone_size: few; v_call: TRBV6-1; d_call: NA; j_call: TRBJ2-3; cdr3_aa: CASGGRGESTDTQYF; cdr3_nt: TGTGCCAGCGGCGGACGCGGAGAAAGCACAGATACGCAGTATTTT
clone_size: NA; v_call: TRBV20-1; d_call: NA; j_call: TRBJ1-5; cdr3_aa: CSARSGASQPQHF; cdr3_nt: TGCAGTGCTAGATCAGGGGCCTCTCAGCCCCAGCATTTT
clone_size: NA; v_call: TRBV29-1; d_call: NA; j_call: TRBJ2-7; cdr3_aa: CSVEMAWGNNEQYF; cdr3_nt: TGCAGCGTTGAAATGGCCTGGGGTAACAATGAGCAGTACTTC
clone_size: NA; v_call: TRBV12-3/TRBV12-4; d_call: NA; j_call: TRBJ2-5; cdr3_aa: CASSWGVGEETQYF; cdr3_nt: TGTGCCAGCAGTTGGGGGGTCGGTGAAGAGACCCAGTACTTC
clone_size: NA; v_call: TRBV4-2; d_call: TRBD2; j_call: TRBJ2-7; cdr3_aa: CASSQDSGGIGYEQYF; cdr3_nt: TGTGCCAGCAGCCAAGATAGCGGGGGAATCGGCTACGAGCAGTACTTC
clone_size: few; v_call: TRBV29-1; d_call: NA; j_call: TRBJ2-1; cdr3_aa: CSVVGRPYNEQFF; cdr3_nt: TGCAGCGTTGTGGGGAGGCCCTACAATGAGCAGTTCTTC
clone_size: NA; v_call: TRBV6-6; d_call: NA; j_call: TRBJ2-5; cdr3_aa: CASSYSASRETQYF; cdr3_nt: TGTGCCAGCAGTTACTCAGCCTCCCGAGAGACCCAGTACTTC
clone_size: NA; v_call: TRBV20-1; d_call: TRBD2; j_call: TRBJ2-1; cdr3_aa: CSARTTSGIINEQFF; cdr3_nt: TGCAGTGCTAGAACGACTAGCGGGATTATCAATGAGCAGTTCTTC
clone_size: few; v_call: TRBV11-2; d_call: NA; j_call: TRBJ2-6; cdr3_aa: CASSFPLDGNGANVLTF; cdr3_nt: TGTGCCAGCAGCTTCCCTCTCGACGGGAATGGGGCCAACGTCCTGACTTTC
clone_size: once; v_call: TRBV27; d_call: NA; j_call: TRBJ2-1; cdr3_aa: CASSLFGTLRGNEQFF; cdr3_nt: TGTGCCAGCAGTCTTTTCGGGACCTTACGGGGCAATGAGCAGTTCTTC
clone_size: once; v_call: TRBV20-1; d_call: NA; j_call: TRBJ2-7; cdr3_aa: CSASGWTEGCEQYF; cdr3_nt: TGCAGTGCTAGCGGTTGGACAGAAGGATGCGAGCAGTACTTC
clone_size: NA; v_call: TRBV6-1; d_call: TRBD2; j_call: TRBJ2-5; cdr3_aa: CASSPLPTSGGLYNEQYF; cdr3_nt: TGTGCCAGCAGTCCCCTACCGACTAGCGGGGGCCTCTACAATGAGCAGTACTTC
clone_size: few; v_call: TRBV7-9; d_call: NA; j_call: TRBJ2-3; cdr3_aa: CASRRSGSDTQYF; cdr3_nt: TGTGCCAGCAGGCGTAGTGGGTCAGATACGCAGTATTTT
clone_size: NA; v_call: TRBV2; d_call: NA; j_call: TRBJ2-1; cdr3_aa: CASSVPHIWGPSYNEQFF; cdr3_nt: TGTGCCAGCAGTGTCCCCCATATCTGGGGGCCGTCATACAATGAGCAGTTCTTC
clone_size: NA; v_call: TRBV27; d_call: NA; j_call: TRBJ1-1; cdr3_aa: CASQNWNTEAFF; cdr3_nt: TGTGCCAGCCAGAATTGGAACACTGAAGCTTTCTTT
clone_size: NA; v_call: TRBV20-1; d_call: NA; j_call: TRBJ2-7; cdr3_aa: CSARAPRLFGYEQYF; cdr3_nt: TGCAGTGCTAGAGCCCCCCGCCTCTTTGGCTACGAGCAGTACTTC
clone_size: NA; v_call: TRBV24-1; d_call: TRBD2; j_call: TRBJ2-1; cdr3_aa: CATSDLREGRNGQFF; cdr3_nt: TGTGCCACCAGTGATTTGCGGGAGGGCCGAAATGGGCAGTTCTTC
clone_size: few; v_call: TRBV5-1; d_call: NA; j_call: TRBJ2-5; cdr3_aa: CASSLQDPQETQYF; cdr3_nt: TGCGCCAGCAGCTTACAGGATCCCCAAGAGACCCAGTACTTC
clone_size: many; v_call: TRBV12-3/TRBV12-4; d_call: TRBD1; j_call: TRBJ1-6; cdr3_aa: CASSLGQDNSPLHF; cdr3_nt: TGCGCCAGCAGCTTGGGACAGGATAATTCACCCCTCCACTTT
clone_size: NA; v_call: TRBV3-1; d_call: TRBD2; j_call: TRBJ2-7; cdr3_aa: CASSQERSPTSSGEQYF; cdr3_nt: TGTGCCAGCAGCCAAGAGAGGAGCCCGACTAGCTCGGGCGAGCAGTACTTC
clone_size: NA; v_call: TRBV6-1; d_call: NA; j_call: TRBJ1-4; cdr3_aa: CASSDFERPDDEKLFF; cdr3_nt: TGTGCCAGCAGTGACTTTGAGAGACCGGACGATGAAAAACTGTTTTTT
clone_size: few; v_call: TRBV20-1; d_call: NA; j_call: TRBJ2-7; cdr3_aa: CSAGDPPVTYEQYF; cdr3_nt: TGCAGTGCTGGAGACCCCCCAGTCACCTACGAGCAGTACTTC
clone_size: NA; v_call: TRBV12-3/TRBV12-4; d_call: NA; j_call: TRBJ2-3; cdr3_aa: CASSPRVRPSADTQYF; cdr3_nt: TGTGCCAGCAGCCCTCGAGTTCGGCCTAGCGCAGATACGCAGTATTTT
clone_size: few; v_call: TRBV11-2; d_call: NA; j_call: TRBJ2-7; cdr3_aa: CASSLSGRPYEQYF; cdr3_nt: TGTGCCAGCAGCTTATCGGGACGCCCTTACGAGCAGTACTTC
clone_size: few; v_call: TRBV4-1; d_call: NA; j_call: TRBJ2-1; cdr3_aa: CASSQDSRRVRIDNEQFF; cdr3_nt: TGCGCCAGCAGCCAAGATTCCCGCCGGGTTCGGATCGACAATGAGCAGTTCTTC
clone_size: few; v_call: TRBV28; d_call: NA; j_call: TRBJ2-1; cdr3_aa: CASRTEQGPANEQFF; cdr3_nt: TGTGCCAGCAGGACCGAACAGGGACCTGCCAATGAGCAGTTCTTC
clone_size: few; v_call: TRBV15; d_call: TRBD1; j_call: TRBJ2-5; cdr3_aa: CATSGDRGQETQYF; cdr3_nt: TGTGCCACCAGCGGAGACAGGGGACAAGAGACCCAGTACTTC
clone_size: few; v_call: TRBV20-1; d_call: NA; j_call: TRBJ1-3; cdr3_aa: CSARHPGGDTIYF; cdr3_nt: TGCAGTGCTAGACACCCCGGCGGGGACACCATATATTTT
clone_size: few; v_call: TRBV5-1; d_call: TRBD2; j_call: TRBJ2-5; cdr3_aa: CASSLTSGDRETQYF; cdr3_nt: TGCGCCAGCAGCTTGACTAGCGGGGATCGTGAGACCCAGTACTTC
clone_size: once; v_call: TRBV5-1; d_call: NA; j_call: TRBJ2-1; cdr3_aa: CASSIWDPYNEQFF; cdr3_nt: TGCGCCAGCTCGATTTGGGACCCCTACAATGAGCAGTTCTTC
clone_size: NA; v_call: TRBV4-1; d_call: NA; j_call: TRBJ2-1; cdr3_aa: CASSRTSLQGISYNEQFF; cdr3_nt: TGCGCCAGCAGCCGCACCTCACTACAGGGTATCTCCTACAATGAGCAGTTCTTC
clone_size: few; v_call: TRBV7-9; d_call: TRBD2; j_call: TRBJ2-1; cdr3_aa: CASSEIAGASVEQFF; cdr3_nt: TGTGCCAGCAGCGAGATAGCGGGAGCCTCCGTTGAGCAGTTCTTC
clone_size: NA; v_call: TRBV7-9; d_call: NA; j_call: TRBJ1-6; cdr3_aa: CASSLLDTSPLHF; cdr3_nt: TGTGCCAGCAGCTTATTGGATACTTCACCCCTCCACTTT
clone_size: NA; v_call: TRBV9; d_call: NA; j_call: TRBJ1-1; cdr3_aa: CASSAYPGKAFF; cdr3_nt: TGTGCCAGCAGCGCATATCCGGGGAAAGCTTTCTTT
clone_size: NA; v_call: TRBV12-3/TRBV12-4; d_call: TRBD2; j_call: TRBJ2-7; cdr3_aa: CASSSQLAKNNEQYF; cdr3_nt: TGTGCCAGCAGTTCCCAACTAGCGAAAAACAATGAGCAGTACTTC